Below are 30 T cell receptor beta chains sequenced from a single sample in a study of shared T cell receptors in the human thymus. Measured with immunoSEQ multiplex PCR; TCRdb has only the in-frame clones, and not every one. Of hundreds of thousands of clones listed, around 78% are singletons. A further study also used this sample, focusing on human thymus T cells.

The specimen was thymocytes. The receptor set was obtained from a boy less than two years old with a congenital heart defect.

The chain joins TRBV28 to TRBJ1-4; D not certain. CDR3 length: 15 residues. In germline, CDR1 is MDHEN, CDR2 SYDVKM. Trimming pared 5 bases from V and 0 bases from J, leaving 10 bases between. In DNA form, the CDR3 reads TGTGCCAGCAGTCCCCACTGCCCAACTAATGAAAAACTGTTTTTT. This sequence encodes CASSPHCPTNEKLFF.

The chain carries TRBV2 and TRBJ2-1; 7 bases match TRBD2. Germline lookup yields CDR1 SNHLY and CDR2 FYNNEI. Losses at the gene ends were 7 bases for V and 0 bases for J; bases not matched to a gene: 9. CDR3 length: 16 amino acids. The CDR3 DNA reads TGTGCCAGCACTCCAACTAGCGTTAGCTCCTACAATGAGCAGTTCTTC. It yields the protein CASTPTSVSSYNEQFF.

This clone has just a few counts. The CDR3 region is CASSRPDRFSEQYF. The CDR3 coding sequence is TGTGCCAGCAGTAGACCGGACAGGTTTTCCGAGCAGTACTTC. V is TRBV6-5 and J is TRBJ2-7; 7 bases fit TRBD1. Germline trimming cut 5 bases from V and 6 bases from J; bases unmatched to any gene: 10. Germline assignment: CDR1 MNHEY and CDR2 SVGAGI. There are 14 residues in the CDR3.

The rearrangement uses TRBV6-4 and TRBJ2-7; D is possibly TRBD1 (6 bases). The germline V and J ends were trimmed by 3 bases and 3 bases, with 12 bases remaining between them. Germline V CDR1 and CDR2: MRHNA, SNTAGT. The CDR3 has 14 amino acids. The DNA for the CDR3 is TGTGCCAGCAGTGAATCAGCGGACAGCTACGAGCAGTACTTC. Translation gives CASSESADSYEQYF.

The chain couples TRBV7-8 to TRBJ1-1; 7 positions match TRBD1. With 3 bases clipped from V and 2 bases from J, the junction kept 9 bases outside the gene matches. The CDR3 is 16 residues long. Germline V lookup: CDR1 SGHVS, CDR2 FQNEAQ. Here the CDR3 DNA reads TGTGCCAGCAGCTTTTGGGACAGCCCGACCAACACTGAAGCTTTCTTT. Translated: CASSFWDSPTNTEAFF.

The chain employs TRBV12-5 and TRBJ1-2; weak D call: TRBD1 (6 bases). The V and J ends lost 0 bases and 3 bases respectively, with 11 bases between them. Germline loops: CDR1 LGHNT, CDR2 FRNRAP. The length of the CDR3 is 15 residues. CDR3 sequence: CASGLVQGGDYGYTF. DNA for the CDR3: TGTGCTAGTGGTTTGGTACAGGGAGGGGACTATGGCTACACCTTC.

This chain connects TRBV7-2 to TRBJ2-7; TRBD2 might be the D (5 bases). The CDR3 contains 15 residues. The ends were cut back, 5 bases at V and 7 bases at J, with 21 bases in the middle. Per the germline V gene, CDR1 is SGHTA and CDR2 is FQGNSA. The CDR3 DNA reads TGTGCCAGCAGCGTCCCGGAAGGGAGATTTGGGGAGCAGTACTTC. Translation: CASSVPEGRFGEQYF.

The chain couples TRBV29-1 to TRBJ1-2; 7 positions agree with TRBD1. V trimming: 7 bases; J trimming: 2 bases; junction bases outside the gene matches: 16. The CDR3 loop spans 16 amino acids. Per germline, CDR1 SQVTM and CDR2 ANQGSEA. CDR3 nucleotides: TGCAGCGGCTTGGAACGACAGGGAGACGGGAACTATGGCTACACCTTC. Translation gives CSGLERQGDGNYGYTF. Combining the CDR3 with reference TRBV29-1 and TRBJ1-2 gives the whole variable domain SAVISQKPSRDICQRGTSLTIQCQVDSQVTMMFWYRQQPGQSLTLIATANQGSEATYESGFVIDKFPISRPNLTFSTLTVSNMSPEDSSIYLCSGLERQGDGNYGYTFGSGTRLTVV.

V is TRBV4-3 and J is TRBJ2-1, with D perhaps matching TRBD2 (6 bases). This CDR3 contains 19 residues. CDR1 is LGHNA and CDR2 is YSLEER in the germline V gene. Trimming took off 0 bases at V and 7 bases at J, with 25 bases between the two ends. The CDR3 protein is CASSQDPPLRGRGDNEQFF. The CDR3 region has the DNA TGCGCCAGCAGCCAAGACCCCCCCCTTCGGGGGAGAGGGGATAATGAGCAGTTCTTC.

This chain connects TRBV10-1 to TRBJ2-2; TRBD1 agrees at 8 bases. CDR1 is WNHNN, CDR2 SYGVQD, per germline (reference sequence). This CDR3 has 16 amino acids. V trimming: 8 bases; J trimming: 1 base; junction bases outside the gene matches: 9. The CDR3 DNA follows: TGCGCCAGCCCCCGACCGGGACAGGAGAACACCGGGGAGCTGTTTTTT. Its protein is CASPRPGQENTGELFF.

The chain uses TRBV7-3 and TRBJ2-5, with TRBD2 identical over 13 bases. Per the germline V gene, CDR1 is SGHTA and CDR2 is FQGTGA. Trimming at V came to 5 bases and at J to 5 bases, leaving 14 bases not matched to a gene. CDR3 length equals 18 residues. CDR3 nucleotide sequence: TGTGCCAGCAGCCCAGGGACTAGCGGGACCCGAGGCCCGGAGACCCAGTACTTC. Its protein product is CASSPGTSGTRGPETQYF.

This clone was seen once. V usage is TRBV7-9 and J usage is TRBJ2-1, with 9 bases lining up with TRBD2. The CDR3 is 15 amino acids. The germline V gene encodes CDR1 SEHNR and CDR2 FQNEAQ (reference sequence). The trim removed 5 bases at V and 5 bases at J, leaving 7 bases unmatched. The CDR3 sequence is CASSPSGRLDNEQFF. The CDR3 DNA reads TGTGCCAGCAGCCCAAGCGGGAGGTTGGACAATGAGCAGTTCTTC.

The V gene is TRBV28, the J gene TRBJ1-1, with D possibly being TRBD1 (5 bases). The CDR3 is made up of 13 amino acids. Germline-derived CDR1 and CDR2 are MDHEN and SYDVKM. The CDR3 here is CAAGSGAYTEAFF. For the CDR3, the DNA is TGTGCAGCAGGGTCCGGAGCGTACACTGAAGCTTTCTTT.

The rearrangement links TRBV30 to TRBJ2-1; unclear D gene. Germline V gene data show CDR1 as GTSNPN and CDR2 as SVGIG (reference sequence). Trimming left V 5 bases short and J 15 bases short, with 8 bases between. This CDR3 contains 8 residues. CDR3 sequence: CAWAPGFF. The CDR3 region has the DNA TGTGCCTGGGCGCCCGGGTTCTTC.

The chain employs TRBV19 and TRBJ2-7; TRBD1 agrees at 11 bases. The J segment lost 2 bases and the V segment lost 0 bases, leaving 6 bases of the junction unmatched. The germline V gene encodes CDR1 LNHDA and CDR2 SQIVND (reference sequence). This CDR3 is built from 17 residues. This CDR3 is CASSIDLWGQGAYEQYF. In DNA form, the CDR3 reads TGTGCCAGTAGTATAGATCTATGGGGACAGGGGGCCTACGAGCAGTACTTC.

This chain joins TRBV10-3 and TRBJ2-1; the D gene is possibly TRBD2 (6 bases). There are 17 residues in the CDR3. Deletions cut 2 bases from V and 2 bases from J, with 16 bases between. Germline V gene lookup returns CDR1 ENHRY and CDR2 SYGVKD. CDR3 DNA: TGTGCCATCAGTGAGAAAATGCGCCCGGGGGCCTACAATGAGCAGTTCTTC. Amino acids: CAISEKMRPGAYNEQFF.

The chain couples TRBV20-1 to TRBJ2-2; D unresolved. V dropped 7 bases and J dropped 6 bases, with 9 bases sitting between them. Germline CDR1 reads DFQATT; CDR2 reads SNEGSKA (reference sequence). This CDR3 is built from 11 residues. The CDR3 protein is CSVLSPGELFF. DNA of the CDR3: TGCAGTGTCCTTAGCCCCGGGGAGCTGTTTTTT.

The V and J genes are TRBV5-1 and TRBJ2-7; 14 bases match TRBD2. V trimming: 4 bases; J trimming: 6 bases; junction bases outside the gene matches: 27. CDR1 is SGHRS and CDR2 is YFSETQ in the germline V gene. The CDR3 has 22 residues. In DNA, the CDR3 is TGCGCCAGCAGCCCGACTATCCGTGGGACTAGCGGGAGTCAAGTCTGGTCTGCCGAGCAGTACTTC. It codes for CASSPTIRGTSGSQVWSAEQYF.

V usage is TRBV15 and J usage is TRBJ2-7; 9 bases fit TRBD1. From germline, CDR1 is LNHNV and CDR2 YYDKDF (reference sequence). The CDR3 totals 18 residues. V trimming: 4 bases; J trimming: 0 bases; junction bases outside the gene matches: 13. This CDR3 reads CATSIANPGTGPSYEQYF. The DNA for the CDR3 is TGTGCCACCAGCATCGCAAACCCCGGGACAGGGCCCTCCTACGAGCAGTACTTC. The full variable domain, in which reference TRBV15 and TRBJ2-7 provide the parts outside the CDR3, is DAMVIQNPRYQVTQFGKPVTLSCSQTLNHNVMYWYQQKSSQAPKLLFHYYDKDFNNEADTPDNFQSRRPNTSFCFLDIRSPGLGDTAMYLCATSIANPGTGPSYEQYFGPGTRLTVT.

This clone was detected a few times. The chain couples TRBV12-2 to TRBJ2-1; TRBD2, the table's D call, lacks a check against the DNA. TRBV12-2 is given as a pseudogene. The length of the CDR3 is 14 residues. CDR3 in amino acids: CASRFIRGYNEQFF. CDR3 in DNA: TGTGCAAGTCGCTTTATTCGGGGCTACAATGAGCAGTTCTTC.

The chain is built from TRBV6-1 and TRBJ2-1, with D possibly matching TRBD1 (5 bases). Germline V lookup: CDR1 MNHNS, CDR2 SASEGT. V lost 10 bases and J 4 bases, leaving 14 bases between the germline ends. There are 13 residues in the CDR3. This CDR3 reads CANGQGPYNEQFF. The DNA of the CDR3 is TGTGCCAACGGGCAGGGCCCATACAATGAGCAGTTCTTC.

This chain uses TRBV4-3 with TRBJ1-2; 7 bases map to TRBD1. The V gene end was trimmed by 0 bases and the J gene end by 1 base; junction bases not matched to a gene: 14. This CDR3 contains 19 residues. From germline, CDR1 is LGHNA and CDR2 YSLEER. CDR3 in DNA: TGCGCCAGCAGCCAAGATTCTGGGACAGCCGCCGCAATTAACTATGGCTACACCTTC. It specifies CASSQDSGTAAAINYGYTF.

The chain is built from TRBV19 and TRBJ2-3; TRBD1 is a possible D gene (6 bases). Germline CDR1 and CDR2: LNHDA and SQIVND (reference sequence). The CDR3 length is 15 residues. V was clipped by 9 bases and J by 3 bases, with 19 bases between them. The CDR3 nucleotides read TGTGCCAGCCAAACCCAGGGGTCGGCGACAGATACGCAGTATTTT. Residues: CASQTQGSATDTQYF.

The V gene is TRBV29-1, the J gene TRBJ2-1; tentatively, D is TRBD2 (5 bases). Germline CDR1 SQVTM, CDR2 ANQGSEA. V dropped 4 bases and J dropped 0 bases, with 10 bases sitting between them. The CDR3 consists of 14 residues. The CDR3 loop reads CSVAEVSSYNEQFF. The DNA of the CDR3 is TGCAGCGTTGCGGAGGTAAGCTCCTACAATGAGCAGTTCTTC.

The chain recombines TRBV6-1 with TRBJ1-5; TRBD1 aligns across 7 bases. In germline, CDR1 is MNHNS, CDR2 SASEGT. The length of the CDR3 is 15 residues. V was pared by 5 bases and J by 3 bases, with 7 bases of the junction left unmatched. The CDR3 sequence: CASSLGTANNQPQHF. The CDR3 DNA is TGTGCCAGCAGTCTGGGGACAGCAAACAATCAGCCCCAGCATTTT.

The V and J genes are TRBV6-1 and TRBJ2-5; maybe TRBD1 (5 bases). Trimming stripped 2 bases from V and 1 base from J, with 11 bases between. The germline V gene encodes CDR1 MNHNS and CDR2 SASEGT. The CDR3 is made up of 15 amino acids. CDR3 loop: CASSERRQIQETQYF. Here the CDR3 DNA reads TGTGCCAGCAGTGAAAGAAGACAGATCCAAGAGACCCAGTACTTC.

The chain joins TRBV30 to TRBJ1-2; D perhaps matches TRBD1 (5 bases). Trimming removed 1 base at V and 2 bases at J, with 11 bases between. Germline V CDR1 and CDR2: GTSNPN, SVGIG (reference sequence). There are 14 residues in the CDR3. The CDR3 nucleotides are TGTGCCTGGAGTGCTTCCAGGGCGAACTATGGCTACACCTTC. This codes for CAWSASRANYGYTF.

The chain uses TRBV4-3 and TRBJ2-5; TRBD1 might be the D (6 bases). Germline V gene data show CDR1 as LGHNA and CDR2 as YSLEER. This CDR3 has 15 residues. Trimming removed 2 bases from V and 5 bases from J, with 15 bases in between. CDR3 amino acids: CASSQTGTRSETQYF. The CDR3, as DNA: TGCGCCAGCAGCCAAACCGGGACACGGTCTGAGACCCAGTACTTC.

The chain recombines TRBV6-5 with TRBJ2-5; 10 bases line up with TRBD2. CDR3 length: 15 amino acids. Looked up from germline, CDR1 is MNHEY and CDR2 is SVGAGI. Unmatched junction bases numbered 5, after V lost 2 bases and J lost 5 bases. CDR3 amino acids: CASSYGAGGFETQYF. The CDR3, as DNA: TGTGCCAGCAGTTACGGAGCGGGAGGGTTCGAGACCCAGTACTTC.

The V gene is TRBV11-2, the J gene TRBJ2-1; 12 bases agree with TRBD2. Germline V gene sequence: CDR1 SGHAT, CDR2 FQNNGV. The V and J ends lost 7 bases and 14 bases, in that order; junction bases with no gene match: 24. The CDR3 contains 18 residues. The CDR3 DNA reads as TGTGCCAGCATCGTTAGAGGAGGCCGTCGGCTAGCGGGAGGGCCGAAGTTCTTC. Its translation: CASIVRGGRRLAGGPKFF.